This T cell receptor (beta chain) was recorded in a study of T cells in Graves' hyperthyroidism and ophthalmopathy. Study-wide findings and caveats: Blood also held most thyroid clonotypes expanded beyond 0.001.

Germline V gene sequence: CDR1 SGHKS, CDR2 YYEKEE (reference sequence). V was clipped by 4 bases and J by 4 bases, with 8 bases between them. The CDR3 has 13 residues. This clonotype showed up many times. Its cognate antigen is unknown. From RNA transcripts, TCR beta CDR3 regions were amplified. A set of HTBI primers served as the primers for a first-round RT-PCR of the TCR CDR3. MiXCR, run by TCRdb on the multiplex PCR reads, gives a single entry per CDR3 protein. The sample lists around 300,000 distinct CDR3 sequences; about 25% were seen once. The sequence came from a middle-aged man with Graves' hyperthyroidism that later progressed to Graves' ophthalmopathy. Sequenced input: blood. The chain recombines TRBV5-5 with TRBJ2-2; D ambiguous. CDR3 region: CASSNRGTGELFF. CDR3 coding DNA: TGTGCCAGCAGCAACAGAGGCACCGGGGAGCTGTTTTTT.